The TCR beta chain under discussion was sequenced for a study of blood T cells in healthy people across ages. The V gene's germline CDR1 is SGHVS and CDR2 FNYEAQ. V was clipped by 2 bases and J by 7 bases, with 15 bases between them. The CDR3 length is 15 residues. Using a J-beta primer mix together with a sample-barcoded 5' primer, a second PCR was run for roughly 6 to 12 cycles. TCRdb fed the 5' RACE reads into MiXCR, producing one record per CDR3 protein. The table has more than 1,400,000 distinct CDR3 sequences, roughly 40% seen once. The clonotype was recovered from a woman between 18 and 29 years old in good health. The J gene is TRBJ1-5, the V gene TRBV7-6; possible D gene TRBD1, 5 bases. The specimen sequenced was blood. CDR3 nucleotides: TGTGCCAGCAGCTTATCGTCCGGGGGAGGGCAGCCCCAGCATTTT. This codes for CASSLSSGGGQPQHF.